Listed below are T cell receptor beta chains from one sample, sequenced in a study of shared clonotypes between healthy human individuals. TCRdb's copy holds only in-frame clones and misses some; the assay was immunoSEQ multiplex PCR. In the table there are roughly 810,000 clones, 96% of which are singletons. The sequencing input was naive CD8+ T cells sorted from blood. The receptors were gathered from a man younger than 45 in good health. Each CDR3 is given with its conserved first and last residue. Fields, in order: V gene, CDR3 length, clone size, J gene, D gene, CDR3 DNA, CDR3 protein. A D gene is named only where the DNA matches it firmly. Rows give clone size only sometimes, using once, few, many, or a class for an expanded clone.

V: TRBV20-1
length: 11
size: -
J: TRBJ2-1
D: -
DNA: TGCAGTGCTGAGGGGGAGAATGAGCAGTTCTTC
CDR3: CSAEGENEQFF

V: TRBV15
length: 19
size: -
J: TRBJ1-5
D: -
DNA: TGTGCCACCAGCAGAGCAGTCGCTACAGGGTTGGATAGCAATCAGCCCCAGCATTTT
CDR3: CATSRAVATGLDSNQPQHF

V: TRBV5-1
length: 17
size: -
J: TRBJ2-1
D: -
DNA: TGCGCCAGCAGCTTGGAGTGGCTCCGAGTTGGTTTCAATGAGCAGTTCTTC
CDR3: CASSLEWLRVGFNEQFF

V: TRBV28
length: 15
size: -
J: TRBJ2-1
D: TRBD2
DNA: TGTGCCAGCAGGCCAACTAGCGGGAGGTACAATGAGCAGTTCTTC
CDR3: CASRPTSGRYNEQFF

V: TRBV6-5
length: 15
size: -
J: TRBJ2-1
D: TRBD2
DNA: TGTGCCAGCAGTCACAGACTAGCGGGAGATCTTGAGCAGTTCTTC
CDR3: CASSHRLAGDLEQFF

V: TRBV30
length: 11
size: -
J: TRBJ1-2
D: -
DNA: TGTGCCTATGTGGGCGGTTTTGGCTACACCTTC
CDR3: CAYVGGFGYTF

V: TRBV5-4
length: 17
size: -
J: TRBJ1-1
D: -
DNA: TGTGCCAGCAGCCTATGGGGGGACCTAGGGGAGGACACTGAAGCTTTCTTT
CDR3: CASSLWGDLGEDTEAFF

V: TRBV9
length: 14
size: -
J: TRBJ2-3
D: -
DNA: TGTGCCAGCAGCGTAGAGGGCAGACCAGATACGCAGTATTTT
CDR3: CASSVEGRPDTQYF

V: TRBV7-9
length: 13
size: -
J: TRBJ2-7
D: TRBD1
DNA: TGTGCCAGCAGCCCAAGGGACAGGCACGAGCAGTACTTC
CDR3: CASSPRDRHEQYF

V: TRBV5-1
length: 15
size: -
J: TRBJ2-3
D: -
DNA: TGCGCCAGCAGCTTCGAGCGGCCTAGCACAGATACGCAGTATTTT
CDR3: CASSFERPSTDTQYF

V: TRBV5-3
length: 17
size: -
J: TRBJ2-2
D: TRBD2
DNA: TGTGCCAGAAGGCCCCCCGGGAGGGAGCCTAACACCGGGGAGCTGTTTTTT
CDR3: CARRPPGREPNTGELFF

V: TRBV23-1
length: 16
size: -
J: TRBJ2-3
D: TRBD2
DNA: TGCGCCAGCAGTCAAGGCCCACGGGAGGGCACAGATACGCAGTATTTT
CDR3: CASSQGPREGTDTQYF

V: TRBV5-5
length: 13
size: -
J: TRBJ2-7
D: -
DNA: TGTGCCAGCAGCTTGGGCGGTCCCTACGAGCAGTACTTC
CDR3: CASSLGGPYEQYF

V: TRBV6-5
length: 14
size: -
J: TRBJ2-7
D: -
DNA: TGTGCCAGCAGTTACAGGGGACTCTCCTACGAGCAGTACTTC
CDR3: CASSYRGLSYEQYF

V: TRBV6-5
length: 13
size: -
J: TRBJ2-1
D: -
DNA: TGTGCCAGCAGTAGCGAGACCTACAATGAGCAGTTCTTC
CDR3: CASSSETYNEQFF

V: TRBV4-3
length: 16
size: once
J: TRBJ2-3
D: -
DNA: TGCGCCAGCAGCCAAAACTTAGCGTTTAGCACAGATACGCAGTATTTT
CDR3: CASSQNLAFSTDTQYF

V: TRBV27
length: 14
size: -
J: TRBJ2-5
D: -
DNA: TGTGCCAGCAGCCCTGTGGGCCCACAAGAGACCCAGTACTTC
CDR3: CASSPVGPQETQYF

V: TRBV6-6
length: 15
size: -
J: TRBJ2-7
D: -
DNA: TGTGCCAGCAGTTACGGGGGAGGCTACTCCTACGAGCAGTACTTC
CDR3: CASSYGGGYSYEQYF

V: TRBV6-6
length: 16
size: -
J: TRBJ2-3
D: -
DNA: TGTGCCAGCAGTTACTCGTATCCGGGAGCCACAGATACGCAGTATTTT
CDR3: CASSYSYPGATDTQYF

V: TRBV30
length: 15
size: once
J: TRBJ2-3
D: -
DNA: TGTGCCTGGAGCGCAATTGGGTCTAGCACAGATACGCAGTATTTT
CDR3: CAWSAIGSSTDTQYF

V: TRBV29-1
length: 15
size: once
J: TRBJ2-7
D: TRBD1
DNA: TGCAGCGTTGAAGCTCCAGGACAGGGGACTTACGAGCAGTACTTC
CDR3: CSVEAPGQGTYEQYF

V: TRBV10-3
length: 15
size: -
J: TRBJ1-2
D: -
DNA: TGTGCCATCAGGGACCACAGGGCCCTGAACTATGGCTACACCTTC
CDR3: CAIRDHRALNYGYTF

V: TRBV7-7
length: 15
size: -
J: TRBJ2-5
D: TRBD1
DNA: TGTGCTAGCAGCTTATCGTGGGACAGGGTTGAGACCCAGTACTTC
CDR3: CASSLSWDRVETQYF

V: TRBV10-1
length: 14
size: -
J: TRBJ2-7
D: TRBD2
DNA: TGCGCCAGCAGTGAGGCGGGAGTGGCTGACGAGCAGTACTTC
CDR3: CASSEAGVADEQYF

V: TRBV7-2
length: 17
size: -
J: TRBJ2-7
D: -
DNA: TGTGCCAGCAGCTCTCCCTCGGGGGCCGGGAAAAAATACGAGCAGTACTTC
CDR3: CASSSPSGAGKKYEQYF

V: TRBV7-9
length: 16
size: -
J: TRBJ2-1
D: TRBD2
DNA: TGTGCCAGCAGCCCCGTGTCCGGCGGGAGGGGCAATGAGCAGTTCTTC
CDR3: CASSPVSGGRGNEQFF

V: TRBV27
length: 15
size: -
J: TRBJ2-4
D: -
DNA: TGTGCCAGCAGCCTCCTGGGGGGAGGCAGGGACATTCAGTACTTC
CDR3: CASSLLGGGRDIQYF

V: TRBV27
length: 13
size: -
J: TRBJ2-3
D: -
DNA: TGTGCCAGCACTCAAATCGGCACAGATACGCAGTATTTT
CDR3: CASTQIGTDTQYF

V: TRBV9
length: 15
size: -
J: TRBJ1-2
D: TRBD1
DNA: TGTGCCAGCAGCGGAGGACAGGGGGTAGGCTATGGCTACACCTTC
CDR3: CASSGGQGVGYGYTF

V: TRBV5-6
length: 15
size: -
J: TRBJ2-3
D: -
DNA: TGTGCCAGCAGCTTGAAAGGGGAGAGCACAGATACGCAGTATTTT
CDR3: CASSLKGESTDTQYF

V: TRBV5-4
length: 14
size: once
J: TRBJ1-2
D: -
DNA: TGTGCCAGCAGCTCCAGTTTGGGGACCTATGGCTACACCTTC
CDR3: CASSSSLGTYGYTF

V: TRBV6-5
length: 14
size: -
J: TRBJ1-2
D: -
DNA: TGTGCCAGCAGTCGGCAGGGATCTAACTATGGCTACACCTTC
CDR3: CASSRQGSNYGYTF

V: TRBV4-3
length: 18
size: -
J: TRBJ2-3
D: TRBD2
DNA: TGCGCCAGCAGCCAAGAGTTCGGTCTAGCGGGAGCCACAGATACGCAGTATTTT
CDR3: CASSQEFGLAGATDTQYF

V: TRBV6-5
length: 16
size: -
J: TRBJ2-1
D: TRBD2
DNA: TGTGCCAGCAGTTACGCGACTAGCGGGAGGGCTGGTGAGCAGTTCTTC
CDR3: CASSYATSGRAGEQFF

V: TRBV5-8
length: 16
size: -
J: TRBJ2-1
D: TRBD1
DNA: TGTGCCAGCAGTAACCCCCGACAGGGGGTCTACAATGAGCAGTTCTTC
CDR3: CASSNPRQGVYNEQFF

V: TRBV5-4
length: 13
size: once
J: TRBJ2-7
D: -
DNA: TGTGCCAGCAGCTTTAAAGCTCGTAACGAGCAGTACTTC
CDR3: CASSFKARNEQYF

V: TRBV10-3
length: 14
size: -
J: TRBJ2-3
D: -
DNA: TGTGCCAGTTTGGGGACTTCGGGTGCGGATACGCAGTATTTT
CDR3: CASLGTSGADTQYF

V: TRBV7-9
length: 14
size: -
J: TRBJ1-1
D: -
DNA: TGTGCCAGCAGCTTAGACGGGGGGCTCACTGAAGCTTTCTTT
CDR3: CASSLDGGLTEAFF

V: TRBV7-9
length: 14
size: -
J: TRBJ2-7
D: -
DNA: TGTGCCAGCAGCTTAATAGCGGAGACCTACGAGCAGTACTTC
CDR3: CASSLIAETYEQYF

V: TRBV7-8
length: 14
size: -
J: TRBJ2-7
D: TRBD1
DNA: TGTGCCAGCAGCTACAGGGGCGCGGCCTACGAGCAGTACTTC
CDR3: CASSYRGAAYEQYF

V: TRBV7-9
length: 12
size: -
J: TRBJ2-7
D: -
DNA: TGTGCCAGCAGCCTCGCCAGGGACGAGCAGTACTTC
CDR3: CASSLARDEQYF

V: TRBV5-6
length: 15
size: -
J: TRBJ2-2
D: TRBD2
DNA: TGTGCCAGCAGCTGGGGGACTAGCGGGAGCTGGGAGCTGTTTTTT
CDR3: CASSWGTSGSWELFF

V: TRBV27
length: 12
size: -
J: TRBJ2-2
D: -
DNA: TGTGCCAGCAGTTCAGAGACCGGGGAGCTGTTTTTT
CDR3: CASSSETGELFF

V: TRBV2
length: 12
size: once
J: TRBJ1-1
D: -
DNA: TGTGCCAGCATAAGCGAGGCAACTGAAGCTTTCTTT
CDR3: CASISEATEAFF

V: TRBV5-5
length: 15
size: -
J: TRBJ2-1
D: TRBD2
DNA: TGTGCCAGCAGCTTCACACTAGCGGGAGGTGGCGAGCAGTTCTTC
CDR3: CASSFTLAGGGEQFF

V: TRBV5-1
length: 12
size: -
J: TRBJ1-1
D: -
DNA: TGCGCCAGCTCCAAGGGGGAAACAGCAGCTTTCTTT
CDR3: CASSKGETAAFF

V: TRBV7-9
length: 17
size: -
J: TRBJ1-3
D: -
DNA: TGTGCCAGCCCTGCTGCAGGGCAGGGGCACTCTGGAAACACCATATATTTT
CDR3: CASPAAGQGHSGNTIYF

V: TRBV2
length: 16
size: -
J: TRBJ2-5
D: TRBD1
DNA: TGTGCCAGCAGTGATAGGGGACAGAAGATGATAGAGACCCAGTACTTC
CDR3: CASSDRGQKMIETQYF

V: TRBV11-2
length: 12
size: -
J: TRBJ1-1
D: -
DNA: TGTGCCAGCAGCTCCGAGGCACAGGAAGCTTTCTTT
CDR3: CASSSEAQEAFF

V: TRBV15
length: 15
size: -
J: TRBJ2-3
D: TRBD2
DNA: TGTGCCACCAGCAGAGATTTAGGACTAGGGTATACGCAGTATTTT
CDR3: CATSRDLGLGYTQYF

V: TRBV27
length: 16
size: -
J: TRBJ2-2
D: -
DNA: TGTGCCAGCAGTTTATCGATCGGGGGTATGGCCGGGGAGCTGTTTTTT
CDR3: CASSLSIGGMAGELFF

V: TRBV2
length: 14
size: -
J: TRBJ2-7
D: -
DNA: TGTGCCAGCTCCTCGTCGGGGTTGAGCCACGAGCAGTACTTC
CDR3: CASSSSGLSHEQYF

V: TRBV6-6
length: 15
size: few
J: TRBJ1-4
D: -
DNA: TGTGCCAGCAGTTCCCGACCCGTAGTTTATGGAAAACTGTTTTTT
CDR3: CASSSRPVVYGKLFF

V: TRBV4-1
length: 15
size: -
J: TRBJ2-7
D: TRBD2
DNA: TGCGCCAGCAGCCAAGTCCTAGCGGGACCCTACGAGCAGTACTTC
CDR3: CASSQVLAGPYEQYF

V: TRBV4-3
length: 13
size: -
J: TRBJ2-7
D: -
DNA: TGCGCCAGCAGCCACCCAGGGGCGGCCGAGCAGTACTTC
CDR3: CASSHPGAAEQYF